This T cell receptor beta chain was recorded in a study of blood T cell repertoires in COVID-19. Looking at the study overall: Sources were T cells, B-cell-depleted T cells, or PBMCs; the material itself was cDNA or gDNA.

In the original processing: Scientists estimated how many nucleated cells there were by amplifying reference gene primers. Sequencing was performed with immunoSEQ multiplex PCR; in TCRdb, only in-frame clones are kept and a portion is missing. That table supplies the V and J calls and clone size; D and trimming were determined from the DNA. This table has under 250,000 clones, under 95% appearing once. The CDR3 consists of 13 residues. With 6 bases clipped from V and 5 bases from J, the junction kept 6 bases outside the gene matches. In germline, CDR1 is MDHEN, CDR2 SYDVKM. The material sequenced was peripheral blood. V and J are TRBV28 and TRBJ1-2, with 7 nucleotides matching TRBD1. The receptor comes from a young man with acute or convalescent COVID-19. The CDR3 sequence: CASRGEGAYGYTF. The CDR3 DNA is TGTGCCAGCAGGGGTGAGGGGGCTTATGGCTACACCTTC.